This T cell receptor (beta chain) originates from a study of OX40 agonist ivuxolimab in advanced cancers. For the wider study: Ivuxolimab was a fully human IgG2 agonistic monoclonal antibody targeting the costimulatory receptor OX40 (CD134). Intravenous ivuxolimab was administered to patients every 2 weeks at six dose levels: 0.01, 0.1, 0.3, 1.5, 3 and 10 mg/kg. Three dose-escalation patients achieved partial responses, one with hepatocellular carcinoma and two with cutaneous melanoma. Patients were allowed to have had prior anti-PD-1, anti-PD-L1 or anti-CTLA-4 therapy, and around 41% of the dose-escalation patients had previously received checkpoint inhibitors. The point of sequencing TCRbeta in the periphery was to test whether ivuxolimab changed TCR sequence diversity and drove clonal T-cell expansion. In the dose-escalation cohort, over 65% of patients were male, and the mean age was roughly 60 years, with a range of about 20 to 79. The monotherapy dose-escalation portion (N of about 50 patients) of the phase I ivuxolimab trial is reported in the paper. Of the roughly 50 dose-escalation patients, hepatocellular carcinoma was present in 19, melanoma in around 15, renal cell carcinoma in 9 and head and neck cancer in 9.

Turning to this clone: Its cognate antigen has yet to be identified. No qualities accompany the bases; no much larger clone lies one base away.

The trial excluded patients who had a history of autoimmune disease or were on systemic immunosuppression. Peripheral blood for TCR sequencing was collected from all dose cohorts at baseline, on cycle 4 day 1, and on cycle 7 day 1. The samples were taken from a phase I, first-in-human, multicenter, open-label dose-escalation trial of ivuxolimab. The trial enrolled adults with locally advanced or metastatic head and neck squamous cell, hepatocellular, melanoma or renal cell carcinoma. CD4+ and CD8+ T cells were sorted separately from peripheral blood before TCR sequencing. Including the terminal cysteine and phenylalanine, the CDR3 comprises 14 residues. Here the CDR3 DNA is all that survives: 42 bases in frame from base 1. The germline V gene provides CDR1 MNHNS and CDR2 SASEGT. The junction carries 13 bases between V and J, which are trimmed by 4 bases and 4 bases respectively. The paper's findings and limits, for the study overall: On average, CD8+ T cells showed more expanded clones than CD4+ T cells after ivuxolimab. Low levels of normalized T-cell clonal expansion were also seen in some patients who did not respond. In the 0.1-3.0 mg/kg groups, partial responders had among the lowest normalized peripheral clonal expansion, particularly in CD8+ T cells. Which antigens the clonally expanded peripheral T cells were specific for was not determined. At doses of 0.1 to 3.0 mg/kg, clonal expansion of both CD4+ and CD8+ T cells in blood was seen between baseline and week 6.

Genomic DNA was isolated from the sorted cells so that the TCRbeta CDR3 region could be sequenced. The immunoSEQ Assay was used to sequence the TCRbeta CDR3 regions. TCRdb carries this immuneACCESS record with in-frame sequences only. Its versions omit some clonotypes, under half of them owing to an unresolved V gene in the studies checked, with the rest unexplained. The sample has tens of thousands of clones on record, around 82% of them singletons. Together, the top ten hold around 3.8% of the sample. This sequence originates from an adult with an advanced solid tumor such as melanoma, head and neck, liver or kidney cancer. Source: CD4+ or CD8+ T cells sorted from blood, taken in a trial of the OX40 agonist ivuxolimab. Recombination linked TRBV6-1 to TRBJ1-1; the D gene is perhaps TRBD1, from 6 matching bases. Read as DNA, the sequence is TGTGCCAGCAGTGCAACAGGGTTGGGCACTGAAGCTTTCTTT. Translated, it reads CASSATGLGTEAFF.